This TCR beta chain derives from a study of early stage breast cancer tumors. Findings of the study overall: Most shared enriched TCRB sequences were commonly generated ones. Compared with adjacent normal breast, tumors showed about 2.5-fold denser, more clonal T cells.

The CDR3 covers 15 residues. V was clipped by 6 bases and J by 3 bases; unmatched bases: 6. Germline CDR1 reads SGHAT; CDR2 reads FQDESV (reference sequence). Sequenced by immunoSEQ multiplex PCR; TCRdb stores in-frame clones only, minus some. This repertoire shows 25,000 to 35,000 clones, over 70% found once; its top ten account for 4% to 5%. This clone was observed once. The antigen remains unidentified. This chain joins TRBV11-1 and TRBJ2-5, with 11 bases that match TRBD1. This clonotype originated in a person in their 40s with breast cancer. The sample comprised blood. Written as DNA, the CDR3 is TGTGCCAGCAGTTCGGACAGGGGGCGTGAAGAGACCCAGTACTTC. This codes for CASSSDRGREETQYF.